This T cell receptor beta chain was recorded in a study of PD-1 blockade in classical Hodgkin lymphoma. Whole-study findings and limits: CD4+ TCR diversity climbed significantly by C4D1, unlike CD8+ TCR diversity. Reasons behind the repertoire differences stay unclear, perhaps disease activity or earlier therapy.

In the case of this clone: Its antigen is not identified.

The repertoire was sequenced with immunoSEQ multiplex PCR; TCRdb's copy has only in-frame clones and lacks some. The table shows fewer than 90,000 clones, with about nine tenths occurring only once. The CDR3 contains 14 residues. Germline V gene lookup returns CDR1 SGHNT and CDR2 YENEEA. The germline V and J ends were trimmed by 1 base and 2 bases, with 8 bases remaining between them. Each patient experienced a relapse that followed autologous stem cell transplantation, and brentuximab vedotin exposure varied. The sample here was peripheral blood mononuclear cells (PBMCs), taken at baseline. This sequence originates from a human donor with classical Hodgkin lymphoma. V gene TRBV11-3 combines with J gene TRBJ2-5; D is unresolved. CDR3 residues: CASSLGSRQETQYF. CDR3 nucleotides: TGTGCCAGCAGCTTAGGTTCGCGACAAGAGACCCAGTACTTC.